The present T cell receptor beta chain was sequenced within a study of T cell changes during pregnancy in multiple sclerosis. CDR1 is MNHNS, CDR2 SASEGT, per germline. Between the trimmed V and J ends, which lost 2 bases and 4 bases, there was a span of 18 bases. The CDR3 runs 17 residues. Libraries were prepared by immunoSEQ multiplex PCR; TCRdb keeps only in-frame clonotypes and omits some of them. The sample includes over 45,000 clones, roughly nine tenths seen only once; the top ten take roughly 2.1%. The sequence came from a female donor in good health, enrolled as a control in a pregnancy study. This material consisted of peripheral blood, taken in the first trimester of pregnancy. The chain carries TRBV6-1 and TRBJ2-1; the D gene is possibly TRBD2 (6 bases). The chain's CDR3 is CASSEYLWGESYNEQFF. CDR3 nucleotides: TGTGCCAGCAGTGAATATTTATGGGGGGAATCATACAATGAGCAGTTCTTC.